These 20 T cell receptor beta chains share one sample of origin, sequenced in a study of shared clonotypes between healthy human individuals. Libraries were prepared by immunoSEQ multiplex PCR; TCRdb keeps only in-frame clonotypes and omits some of them. This sample yields fewer than 3 million clones, of which about 90% are seen a single time; about 0.36% belongs to the top ten. The specimen sequenced was naive CD4+ T cells from PBMCs. As for subset: CD45RA+ positively selected. Receptors were obtained from a man in his late teens or twenties in good health. Some clones in this sample may be carry-over from other donors' samples.

The chain links TRBV25-1 to TRBJ2-1; 9 nucleotides match TRBD2. Germline CDR1 MGHDK, CDR2 SYGVNS. The CDR3 runs 14 residues. Unmatched junction bases numbered 9, after V lost 6 bases and J lost 9 bases. CDR3 sequence (DNA): TGTGCCAGCAGACTTAGCGGGAGTCATGCTGAGCAGTTCTTC. It specifies CASRLSGSHAEQFF.

This clone was detected only once. V usage is TRBV10-3 and J usage is TRBJ1-3; D gene uncertain. Trimming took off 0 bases at V and 0 bases at J, with 9 bases between the two ends. The CDR3 is made up of 16 amino acids. Germline CDR1 and CDR2: ENHRY and SYGVKD. The CDR3 region is CAISESNGHSGNTIYF. CDR3 DNA sequence: TGTGCCATCAGTGAGTCGAACGGCCACTCTGGAAACACCATATATTTT.

The chain recombines TRBV5-1 with TRBJ2-1, with D perhaps given as TRBD1 or TRBD2 (5 bases each). V was cut by 4 bases and J by 4 bases, with 18 bases left in between. Germline CDR1 SGHRS, CDR2 YFSETQ. The length of the CDR3 is 16 residues. In nucleotides, the CDR3 is TGCGCCAGCAGCACCGGGGACGACCACCCATACAATGAGCAGTTCTTC. Translating it yields CASSTGDDHPYNEQFF.

This chain uses TRBV18 with TRBJ2-7; a possible D gene is TRBD1 (7 bases). Trimming stripped 4 bases from V and 2 bases from J, with 15 bases between. The CDR3 spans 15 residues. Looked up from germline, CDR1 is KGHSH and CDR2 is LQKENI. CDR3 protein: CASSQGGTETYEQYF. In DNA form, the CDR3 reads TGTGCCAGCTCACAAGGAGGGACAGAAACCTACGAGCAGTACTTC. Full variable domain (missing parts from reference TRBV18 and TRBJ2-7): NAGVMQNPRHLVRRRGQEARLRCSPMKGHSHVYWYRQLPEEGLKFMVYLQKENIIDESGMPKERFSAEFPKEGPSILRIQQVVRGDSAAYFCASSQGGTETYEQYFGPGTRLTVT.

With respect to this clone: This specimen includes other DNA sequences encoding the same CDR3. The V and J genes are TRBV11-3 and TRBJ2-5; a weak D match, TRBD2 (6 bases). Deletions cut 1 base from V and 5 bases from J, with 11 bases between. The germline gives CDR1 SGHNT, CDR2 YENEEA. The CDR3 is made up of 14 amino acids. CDR3 in amino acids: CASSLGGDGETQYF. The CDR3 bases are TGTGCCAGCAGCTTAGGGGGGGACGGGGAGACCCAGTACTTC.

The J gene is TRBJ2-5, the V gene TRBV7-3; D unclear. In germline, CDR1 is SGHTA, CDR2 FQGTGA. V was trimmed by 2 bases and J by 5 bases, leaving 9 bases between them. This CDR3 comprises 13 residues. CDR3 sequence: CASSLGGRETQYF. The CDR3 DNA reads TGTGCCAGCAGCTTAGGTGGCAGGGAGACCCAGTACTTC.

The gene calls are TRBV10-3 and TRBJ2-1; no clear D. V was trimmed by 0 bases and J by 4 bases, leaving 10 bases between them. CDR3 length equals 15 residues. CDR1 and CDR2 from the germline V gene are ENHRY and SYGVKD. Written as DNA, the CDR3 is TGTGCCATCAGTGAGTCGATGGTCGAATACAATGAGCAGTTCTTC. This codes for CAISESMVEYNEQFF.

This clone was seen once. The rearrangement joins TRBV5-1 to TRBJ1-5, with 9 bases lining up with TRBD1. The CDR3 consists of 17 residues. Germline CDR1 SGHRS, CDR2 YFSETQ. V dropped 0 bases and J dropped 2; count of bases not matched to a gene: 6. CDR3 residues: CASSLVGTGKGNQPQHF. The CDR3, as DNA: TGCGCCAGCAGCTTGGTTGGGACAGGGAAGGGCAATCAGCCCCAGCATTTT.

The genes are TRBV18 and TRBJ2-3, with a tentative D call TRBD2 (6 bases). The CDR3 spans 15 residues. Trimming took 2 bases from V and 2 from J, leaving 11 bases between them. Germline CDR1 is KGHSH and CDR2 is LQKENI. The CDR3 DNA follows: TGTGCCAGCTCACCATCCGGGGGATACACAGATACGCAGTATTTT. Its translation: CASSPSGGYTDTQYF.

This chain links TRBV7-9 with TRBJ1-4; tentative D call: TRBD1 (5 bases). Germline V gene lookup returns CDR1 SEHNR and CDR2 FQNEAQ (reference sequence). The CDR3 contains 16 residues. V dropped 4 bases and J dropped 4 bases, with 16 bases sitting between them. The DNA of the CDR3 is TGTGCCAGCAGCTCCGGGACCAGCCGTGGTAATGAAAAACTGTTTTTT. Amino acid sequence: CASSSGTSRGNEKLFF.

CDR3 residues: CASSMRGRQNSNQPQHF. The CDR3 nucleotides read TGTGCCAGTAGTATGCGAGGCAGGCAAAATAGCAATCAGCCCCAGCATTTT. The J gene is TRBJ1-5, the V gene TRBV19; D is unresolved. Germline CDR1 and CDR2: LNHDA and SQIVND (reference sequence). The CDR3 loop spans 17 amino acids. Trimming stripped 3 bases from V and 0 bases from J, with 15 bases between. The full variable domain, completed using reference TRBV19 and TRBJ1-5, is DGGITQSPKYLFRKEGQNVTLSCEQNLNHDAMYWYRQDPGQGLRLIYYSQIVNDFQKGDIAEGYSVSREKKESFPLTVTSAQKNPTAFYLCASSMRGRQNSNQPQHFGDGTRLSIL.

CDR3 residues: CASGLEGDTDTQYF. The DNA for the CDR3 is TGTGCTAGTGGTTTGGAGGGCGACACAGATACGCAGTATTTT. The chain recombines TRBV12-5 with TRBJ2-3; D gene uncertain. Germline assignment: CDR1 LGHNT and CDR2 FRNRAP. Trimming removed 1 base at V and 2 bases at J, with 7 bases between. The CDR3 consists of 14 residues. The variable domain in full, with the rest retrieved from reference TRBV12-5 and TRBJ2-3, is DARVTQTPRHKVTEMGQEVTMRCQPILGHNTVFWYRQTMMQGLELLAYFRNRAPLDDSGMPKDRFSAEMPDATLATLKIQPSEPRDSAVYFCASGLEGDTDTQYFGPGTRLTVL.

In this sample, this clone turned up once. The chain is built from TRBV5-1 and TRBJ2-3; D not resolved. The ends were cut back, 0 bases at V and 0 bases at J, with 11 bases in the middle. CDR3 length: 16 amino acids. Germline CDR1 reads SGHRS; CDR2 reads YFSETQ. CDR3 region: CASSLGLFASTDTQYF. The CDR3 DNA reads as TGCGCCAGCAGCTTGGGACTTTTTGCTAGCACAGATACGCAGTATTTT.

The V gene is TRBV28, the J gene TRBJ2-4; TRBD1 agrees at 9 bases. Germline V CDR1 and CDR2: MDHEN, SYDVKM. This CDR3 contains 18 residues. Trimming at V came to 2 bases and at J to 0 bases, leaving 8 bases not matched to a gene. CDR3 sequence reads: CASSLGTGPVLAKNIQYF. The CDR3 DNA follows: TGTGCCAGCAGTTTAGGGACAGGGCCTGTTTTAGCCAAAAACATTCAGTACTTC.

This sequence joins TRBV15 and TRBJ1-1, with a tentative D call TRBD1 (5 bases). The CDR3 extends over 16 amino acids. Per the germline V gene, CDR1 is LNHNV and CDR2 is YYDKDF (reference sequence). Trimming left V 7 bases short and J 0 bases short, with 18 bases between. The CDR3: CATTALLSTVNTEAFF. Written as DNA, the CDR3 is TGTGCCACCACAGCCCTCCTTTCGACAGTGAACACTGAAGCTTTCTTT.

The rearrangement uses TRBV27 and TRBJ1-2; 8 bases match TRBD1. Germline lookup yields CDR1 MNHEY and CDR2 SMNVEV (reference sequence). CDR3 length equals 14 residues. V lost 5 bases, J lost 8 bases, and 10 bases stayed unmatched. CDR3 DNA sequence: TGTGCCAGCAGTGCCTCGGGGACAGGCGTCGGCTACACCTTC. Amino acid sequence: CASSASGTGVGYTF.

The chain employs TRBV27 and TRBJ2-1; tentatively, D is TRBD2 (6 bases). Germline V gives CDR1 MNHEY, CDR2 SMNVEV (reference sequence). The CDR3 length is 15 residues. Trimming removed 5 bases from V and 6 bases from J, with 17 bases in between. The CDR3 coding sequence is TGTGCCAGCAGTAAGACGGAGGGATCCCGCAATGAGCAGTTCTTC. Protein: CASSKTEGSRNEQFF.

This chain joins TRBV4-2 and TRBJ2-1, with D unresolved. This CDR3 contains 16 residues. V was clipped by 0 bases and J by 8 bases, with 17 bases between them. The germline gives CDR1 LGHNA, CDR2 YNFKEQ. This CDR3 is CASSQEVAAKGDEQFF. The DNA of the CDR3 is TGTGCCAGCAGCCAAGAAGTGGCGGCCAAAGGCGATGAGCAGTTCTTC.

The chain combines TRBV5-1 with TRBJ2-1; 10 bases are shared with TRBD2. Per the germline V gene, CDR1 is SGHRS and CDR2 is YFSETQ. This CDR3 is built from 15 residues. V shed 6 bases, J shed 4 bases, and the junction held 7 bases outside the gene matches. The CDR3 sequence is CASTLLAGIYNEQFF. For the CDR3, the DNA is TGCGCCAGCACCCTACTAGCGGGGATATACAATGAGCAGTTCTTC. The full variable domain, in which reference TRBV5-1 and TRBJ2-1 provide the parts outside the CDR3, is KAGVTQTPRYLIKTRGQQVTLSCSPISGHRSVSWYQQTPGQGLQFLFEYFSETQRNKGNFPGRFSGRQFSNSRSEMNVSTLELGDSALYLCASTLLAGIYNEQFFGPGTRLTVL.

The chain employs TRBV5-1 and TRBJ2-5; D is perhaps TRBD1 (6 bases). V lost 5 bases, J lost 2 bases, and 16 bases lay in between. Germline values: CDR1 SGHRS, CDR2 YFSETQ. This CDR3 comprises 15 residues. The CDR3 DNA reads TGCGCCAGCAGACCTACAGGGTTGGGGCAAGAGACCCAGTACTTC. The encoded protein is CASRPTGLGQETQYF.